This T cell receptor (beta chain) is from a study of shared clonotypes between healthy human individuals. Overall study context: Every donor yielded three CD4 naive, three CD4 memory, two CD8 naive and one CD8 memory plate.

This CDR3 is 15 amino acids long. V gave up 3 bases and J gave up 7 bases; unmatched junction bases: 12. Germline CDR1 and CDR2: MDHEN and SYDVKM. For this clone: What it binds is unknown.

Study outcomes and limitations: Represented diversity, genetic and exposure-history alike, was limited by few donors.

Some clones are missing from TCRdb's copy, which holds only in-frame ones; the method was immunoSEQ multiplex PCR. The sample lists around 100,000 clones; about two thirds were seen once. Donation came from healthy HIV-negative adults that had no recent acute infections or vaccinations. CD45RO+ cells and CCR7-negative CD45RA+ TemRA cells were combined as CD8 memory. This sequence was found in a young woman in good health. The sequenced material came from memory CD8+ T cells sorted from blood. Subset defined: CD45RO+ cells pooled with CCR7-negative TemRA cells. The genes are TRBV28 and TRBJ2-7, with TRBD1 identical over 7 bases. This CDR3 reads CASSLVQGVAGEQYF. In nucleotides, the CDR3 is TGTGCCAGCAGTTTGGTCCAGGGGGTAGCCGGGGAGCAGTACTTC.